This T cell receptor (beta chain) stems from a study of cytomegalovirus exposure and HLA in healthy donors. Study observations and caveats: V- and J-gene trimming in TCR beta was tied to a missense DCLRE1C variant by an analysis performed later. In vitro data verified three CMV-associated chains as specific for CMV antigens. The investigators catalogued 150 to 200 TCR beta chains as cytomegalovirus-associated.

Use of 60 Vbeta and 13 Jbeta primers characterized the PCR. Sequenced by immunoSEQ multiplex PCR; TCRdb stores in-frame clones only, minus some. The sample has about 98,000 clones, about 85% seen once. A word on this clone: Its antigen is undetermined.

The CDR3 totals 15 residues. Germline lookup yields CDR1 MNHNS and CDR2 SASEGT. V shed 0 bases, J shed 5 bases, and the junction held 6 bases outside the gene matches. The TCR sequence derives from a female donor in good health and CMV-seropositive. This rearrangement joins TRBV6-1 to TRBJ2-7; 8 nucleotides align to TRBD1. The sample comprised PBMCs. The CDR3 loop reads CASSEALTGVDEQYF. CDR3 nucleotides: TGTGCCAGCAGTGAAGCTCTGACAGGGGTCGACGAGCAGTACTTC.